This T cell receptor (beta chain) was documented in a study of control samples from healthy donors and cancer patients. The protocol was immunoSEQ multiplex PCR, while the TCRdb copy is restricted to in-frame clones and leaves out a portion. Of about 130,000 clones in the sample, 80% to 95% were seen once. The TCR sequence derives from a middle-aged man in good health. Sequenced: blood.

CDR3 DNA: TGTGCCAGTACGCTAGGGCGGAACAATGAGCAGTTCTTC. Its protein product is CASTLGRNNEQFF. J is TRBJ2-1 and V is TRBV19; D is ambiguous. The V end lost 7 bases, the J end lost 5 bases, and 12 bases lay between the germline ends. The CDR3 has 13 residues. The germline CDR1 and CDR2 sequences are LNHDA and SQIVND (reference sequence).